A selection of T cell receptor beta chains follows, all from one sample in a study of blood T cell repertoires in COVID-19. Produced via immunoSEQ multiplex PCR; TCRdb's table is partial and in-frame only. The table records about 110,000 clones, roughly 85% of them present only once. Sequencing input: peripheral blood. The receptors originated from a human donor in a cohort sampled during active COVID-19. The CDR3 runs from the conserved cysteine through the conserved F or W. D genes are given only for firm matches. Some rows mark clone size as missing; the rest say once, few, many or name a class of expanded clone.

size: -; V: TRBV2; J: TRBJ1-1; D: -; DNA: TGTGCCAGCAATAGGGAGACTGAAGCTTTCTTT; CDR3: CASNRETEAFF
size: -; V: TRBV2; J: TRBJ2-2; D: TRBD1; DNA: TGTGCCAGCAGGGGCACTAAAGGGACAGGGGGCGTCGGGGAGCTGTTTTTT; CDR3: CASRGTKGTGGVGELFF
size: few; V: TRBV30; J: TRBJ1-1; D: -; DNA: TGTGCCTGGGAACGGGGGATGAACACTGAAGCTTTCTTT; CDR3: CAWERGMNTEAFF
size: -; V: TRBV27; J: TRBJ1-3; D: TRBD1; DNA: TGTGCCAGCAGTTTAGTGGGGGACAGGGCTGGAAACACCATATATTTT; CDR3: CASSLVGDRAGNTIYF
size: -; V: TRBV6-2/TRBV6-3; J: TRBJ1-1; D: -; DNA: TGTGCCAGCAGTTACTCGAGCAGGAAGAACACTGAAGCTTTCTTT; CDR3: CASSYSSRKNTEAFF
size: -; V: TRBV5-4; J: TRBJ2-5; D: -; DNA: TGTGCCAGCAGCCCCCTGCGAGATGTGCGGGAGACCCAGTACTTC; CDR3: CASSPLRDVRETQYF
size: -; V: TRBV11-2; J: TRBJ2-7; D: -; DNA: TGTGCCAGCAGCTTTGTCAGAACCCTCTACGAGCAGTACTTC; CDR3: CASSFVRTLYEQYF
size: -; V: TRBV7-8; J: TRBJ2-4; D: -; DNA: TGTGCCAGCAGCTTAGTTGGGACAATCGGTGGAAACATTCAGTACTTC; CDR3: CASSLVGTIGGNIQYF
size: -; V: TRBV6-5; J: TRBJ2-5; D: TRBD2; DNA: TGTGCCAGCAGCTACGGGGGGACTGACCAAGAGACCCAGTACTTC; CDR3: CASSYGGTDQETQYF
size: -; V: TRBV4-1; J: TRBJ1-2; D: -; DNA: TGCGCCAGCAGCCAAGCTGGTACCGGCTATGGCTACACCTTC; CDR3: CASSQAGTGYGYTF
size: -; V: TRBV7-3; J: TRBJ2-1; D: TRBD2; DNA: TGTGCCAGCAGCCTAGCGGGAGGGCAAAATGAGCAGTTCTTC; CDR3: CASSLAGGQNEQFF
size: -; V: TRBV7-8; J: TRBJ2-7; D: TRBD2; DNA: TGTGCCATCCGGGGGGGCCATGTATACGAGCAGTACTTC; CDR3: CAIRGGHVYEQYF
size: once; V: TRBV5-1; J: TRBJ2-7; D: TRBD1; DNA: TGCGCCAGCAGCCCACAGGGGTTCCACGAGCAGTACTTC; CDR3: CASSPQGFHEQYF
size: -; V: TRBV7-3; J: TRBJ2-1; D: TRBD2; DNA: TGTGCCAGCAGCTTATCGACTAGCGGGGGGTCCAATGAGCAGTTCTTC; CDR3: CASSLSTSGGSNEQFF
size: -; V: TRBV7-2; J: TRBJ1-1; D: -; DNA: TGTGCCAGCAGCCGGGGGGGGGCGAACACTGAAGCTTTCTTT; CDR3: CASSRGGANTEAFF
size: -; V: TRBV4-1; J: TRBJ2-5; D: TRBD2; DNA: TGCGCCAGCAGCCAAGTATGGGGGGGGCAAGAGACCCAGTACTTC; CDR3: CASSQVWGGQETQYF
size: -; V: TRBV6-6; J: TRBJ2-7; D: -; DNA: TGTGCCAGCAGTACAGGATCCTACGAGCAGTACTTC; CDR3: CASSTGSYEQYF
size: -; V: TRBV18; J: TRBJ1-1; D: -; DNA: TGTGCCAGCTCACCGGGTGGACAGAACACTGAAGCTTTCTTT; CDR3: CASSPGGQNTEAFF
size: -; V: TRBV7-9; J: TRBJ2-1; D: -; DNA: TGTGCCAGCAGCTTAGCATCCGGGAGCTCCTACAATGAGCAGTTCTTC; CDR3: CASSLASGSSYNEQFF
size: -; V: TRBV7-2; J: TRBJ1-2; D: -; DNA: TGTGCCAGCAGCTTAGTTTGGGGGAGGGACACCTTC; CDR3: CASSLVWGRDTF
size: -; V: TRBV6-6; J: TRBJ1-2; D: TRBD1; DNA: TGTGCCAGCGGTGAGACAGGGTCCTATGGCTACACCTTC; CDR3: CASGETGSYGYTF
size: -; V: TRBV20-1; J: TRBJ2-7; D: -; DNA: TGCAGTGCTAGGAGTGGTAACGAGCAGTACTTC; CDR3: CSARSGNEQYF
size: -; V: TRBV19; J: TRBJ1-2; D: -; DNA: TGTGCCAGTACCGACAGAGTATATGGCTACACCTTC; CDR3: CASTDRVYGYTF
size: -; V: TRBV6-6; J: TRBJ1-4; D: -; DNA: TGTGCCAGCGCCGGGTCTAATGAAAAACTGTTTTTT; CDR3: CASAGSNEKLFF
size: -; V: TRBV24-1; J: TRBJ1-6; D: TRBD1; DNA: TGTGCCACCCCCCAGGCAAAGGGACAGCTTGTACCCTCCTATAATTCACCCCTCCACTTT; CDR3: CATPQAKGQLVPSYNSPLHF
size: once; V: TRBV7-3; J: TRBJ2-5; D: TRBD1; DNA: TGTGCCAGCAGCTCCTCGCCCGGGACAGGCTACCAAGAGACCCAGTACTTC; CDR3: CASSSSPGTGYQETQYF
size: -; V: TRBV6-6; J: TRBJ1-2; D: TRBD1; DNA: TGTGCCAGCAGTCGGGAGGGGGCACGGGGCTACACCTTC; CDR3: CASSREGARGYTF
size: -; V: TRBV27; J: TRBJ2-2; D: TRBD1; DNA: TGTGCCAGCACGGACAGGGGGACGACCGGGGAGCTGTTTTTT; CDR3: CASTDRGTTGELFF
size: -; V: TRBV13; J: TRBJ2-2; D: -; DNA: TGTGCCAGCAGCTTAGGGACACTGAACACCGGGGAGCTGTTTTTT; CDR3: CASSLGTLNTGELFF
size: -; V: TRBV7-2; J: TRBJ1-1; D: -; DNA: TGTGCCAGCAGCTACCAGGGAGGGAGCACTGAAGCTTTCTTT; CDR3: CASSYQGGSTEAFF
size: -; V: TRBV7-9; J: TRBJ1-5; D: -; DNA: TGTGCCAGCAGCCCAACAGGGTGGATGAGCAATCAGCCCCAGCATTTT; CDR3: CASSPTGWMSNQPQHF
size: once; V: TRBV6-2/TRBV6-3; J: TRBJ2-2; D: TRBD2; DNA: TGTGCCAGCAGTCCGACTAGCGGGAGGGCCTACGACACCGGGGAGCTGTTTTTT; CDR3: CASSPTSGRAYDTGELFF
size: -; V: TRBV10-3; J: TRBJ2-6; D: TRBD1; DNA: TGTGCCATCAGTGAGGTGACCCTCCGGGACAGGAGCTCTGGGGCCAACGTCCTGACTTTC; CDR3: CAISEVTLRDRSSGANVLTF
size: -; V: TRBV7-3; J: TRBJ2-3; D: -; DNA: TGTGCCAGCAGCCCTCAGGGCTTCGGCACAGATACGCAGTATTTT; CDR3: CASSPQGFGTDTQYF
size: once; V: TRBV30; J: TRBJ2-3; D: TRBD1; DNA: TGTGCCGGGGACAGGGGCACCACAGATACGCAGTATTTT; CDR3: CAGDRGTTDTQYF
size: -; V: TRBV29-1; J: TRBJ1-1; D: -; DNA: TGCAGCGCGGGACAAATGAACACTGAAGCTTTCTTT; CDR3: CSAGQMNTEAFF
size: few; V: TRBV7-9; J: TRBJ2-5; D: TRBD2; DNA: TGTGCCAGCAGCTTAGCGAGGTCCGGGACTAGCGGGGGAGAGACCCAGTACTTC; CDR3: CASSLARSGTSGGETQYF
size: -; V: TRBV6-5; J: TRBJ1-5; D: -; DNA: TGTGCCAGCAGTTATCGACAAAGCAATCAGCCCCAGCATTTT; CDR3: CASSYRQSNQPQHF
size: -; V: TRBV28; J: TRBJ1-5; D: TRBD1; DNA: TGTGCCAGCAGGAGGCAACGGGACAGCTCGACCGGTATTGGCAATCAGCCCCAGCATTTT; CDR3: CASRRQRDSSTGIGNQPQHF
size: -; V: TRBV7-9; J: TRBJ2-7; D: TRBD1; DNA: TGTGCCAGCAGCAGCTCTGGGACAGTGTCCTACGAGCAGTACTTC; CDR3: CASSSSGTVSYEQYF
size: -; V: TRBV18; J: TRBJ2-3; D: -; DNA: TGTGCCAGCTCGCCAATTATCACAGATACGCAGTATTTT; CDR3: CASSPIITDTQYF
size: -; V: TRBV7-2; J: TRBJ1-1; D: -; DNA: TGTGCCAGCAGCTTAGGGGGACACCAGAACACTGAAGCTTTCTTT; CDR3: CASSLGGHQNTEAFF
size: -; V: TRBV7-8; J: TRBJ1-2; D: TRBD1; DNA: TGTGCCAGCAGCCGACGGGACAGGATATATGGCTACACCTTC; CDR3: CASSRRDRIYGYTF
size: -; V: TRBV4-3; J: TRBJ1-1; D: TRBD1; DNA: TGCGCCAGCAGCCAAGGGACAGGGGTTAACACTGAAGCTTTCTTT; CDR3: CASSQGTGVNTEAFF
size: -; V: TRBV4-3; J: TRBJ2-7; D: TRBD1; DNA: TGCGCCAGCAGCCGTGAAGCCGGGACAGGGTCCTACGAGCAGTACTTC; CDR3: CASSREAGTGSYEQYF
size: -; V: TRBV5-1; J: TRBJ2-1; D: TRBD1; DNA: TGCGCCAGCAGCCTGGGGACAGATGAGCAGTTCTTC; CDR3: CASSLGTDEQFF
size: -; V: TRBV2; J: TRBJ1-1; D: -; DNA: TGTGCCAGCAACATACAGGGCCTCCCTGAAGCTTTCTTT; CDR3: CASNIQGLPEAFF
size: -; V: TRBV6-5; J: TRBJ2-7; D: -; DNA: TGTGCCAGCAGTTACTCGTGGGAGCGCTACGAGCAGTACTTC; CDR3: CASSYSWERYEQYF
size: -; V: TRBV1; J: TRBJ2-2; D: -; DNA: TGCACCAGCAGCCACAAGCGGGAGGGCTGGACCGGGGAGCTGTTTTTT; CDR3: CTSSHKREGWTGELFF
size: few; V: TRBV7-2; J: TRBJ1-2; D: -; DNA: TGTGCCAGCAGCTTAGATTCGGGGTTGGTCTTGGGCTACACCTTC; CDR3: CASSLDSGLVLGYTF
size: -; V: TRBV6-5; J: TRBJ2-6; D: -; DNA: TGTGCCAGCAGTTTATCGGGGTTCTCTGGGGCCAACGTCCTGACTTTC; CDR3: CASSLSGFSGANVLTF
size: -; V: TRBV19; J: TRBJ2-1; D: TRBD1; DNA: TGTGCCAGTAGTAATCCGGGACAGGGTATTAATGAGCAGTTCTTC; CDR3: CASSNPGQGINEQFF
size: -; V: TRBV28; J: TRBJ1-3; D: -; DNA: TGTGCCAGCAGTTTATCTTGGGGGGTGGGAGGAAACACCATATATTTT; CDR3: CASSLSWGVGGNTIYF
size: once; V: TRBV4-1; J: TRBJ1-6; D: -; DNA: TGCGCCAGCAGCGCCCGTACGGGGGATTCACCCCTCCACTTT; CDR3: CASSARTGDSPLHF
size: -; V: TRBV9; J: TRBJ1-1; D: TRBD1; DNA: TGTGCCAGCAGCCCTCGACAGGGAGTGGGCACTGAAGCTTTCTTT; CDR3: CASSPRQGVGTEAFF
size: -; V: TRBV28; J: TRBJ1-1; D: -; DNA: TGTGCCGCGGGTTGGGGGCGCACTGAAGCTTTCTTT; CDR3: CAAGWGRTEAFF
size: few; V: TRBV19; J: TRBJ1-5; D: -; DNA: TGTGCCAGTAATGGGGGGGGGCGTTTTAGCAATCAGCCCCAGCATTTT; CDR3: CASNGGGRFSNQPQHF
size: -; V: TRBV7-9; J: TRBJ1-6; D: -; DNA: TGTGCCAGCAGGGGTGCGGCCGACAGTCCCCTCCACTTT; CDR3: CASRGAADSPLHF